This is a list of T cell receptor beta chains from one sample in a study of blood T cell repertoires in COVID-19. Sequencing was performed with immunoSEQ multiplex PCR; in TCRdb, only in-frame clones are kept and a portion is missing. The sample gives around 200,000 clones, roughly 83% of which show up once; 4.5% to 7% is in the top ten. The sample was PBMCs or T cells enriched from blood (not recorded which). The receptors come from a man aged 35 to 55 with acute COVID-19. CDR3s include the opening cysteine and the closing phenylalanine or tryptophan. The D gene is left open where the match is weak. Only part of the rows carry a size: once, few, many, or a class if the clone is expanded.

j_call clone_size v_call d_call cdr3_nt cdr3_aa
TRBJ2-5 - TRBV5-1 - TGCGCCAGCAGACGTCGAGCGGGTGATCAAGAGACCCAGTACTTC CASRRRAGDQETQYF
TRBJ2-2 - TRBV5-1 TRBD1 TGCGCCAGCAGCCCCCGGACAGGGGCTGAAACCGGGGAGCTGTTTTTT CASSPRTGAETGELFF
TRBJ2-2 - TRBV28 TRBD2 TGTGCCACCCCTAGCGGGAGTGGTACCGGGGAGCTGTTTTTT CATPSGSGTGELFF
TRBJ2-7 - TRBV7-2 - TGTGCCAGCGAGCGGTCTAGCGATGCTAACGAGCAGTACTTC CASERSSDANEQYF
TRBJ2-7 - TRBV7-2 - TGTGCCAGCAGCTCCCTGGGCCCTCTCCACGAGCAGTACTTC CASSSLGPLHEQYF
TRBJ1-2 - TRBV7-9 TRBD1 TGTGCCAGCAGCTTCGGGCAGGGGGCGACCTATGGCTACACCTTC CASSFGQGATYGYTF
TRBJ2-5 - TRBV7-9 - TGTGCCAGCAGCTTGGGACTGACAGAGACCCAGTACTTC CASSLGLTETQYF
TRBJ1-3 - TRBV28 TRBD1 TGTGCCAGCAGTCCCAATGGACAGGGGATCAGAAACACCATATATTTT CASSPNGQGIRNTIYF
TRBJ2-1 - TRBV18 TRBD2 TGTGCCAGCTCACCATCAAGCGGGAGAAGGGACGCCGGCTCCTACAATGAGCAGTTCTTC CASSPSSGRRDAGSYNEQFF
TRBJ1-2 - TRBV7-9 TRBD1 TGTGCCAGCAGCTTAGCAACGGACAGGGCAGGCTACACCTTC CASSLATDRAGYTF
TRBJ2-7 once TRBV9 TRBD2 TGTGCCAGCAGCGTAGGGACTAGCGGTCCAAACGAGCAGTACTTC CASSVGTSGPNEQYF
TRBJ2-5 - TRBV5-1 TRBD2 TGCGCCAGCAGCCCCTATACGTCTAGCGGGTATGAGACCCAGTACTTC CASSPYTSSGYETQYF
TRBJ2-2 - TRBV29-1 - TGCAGCGTCCGCCTACCGAACACCGGGGAGCTGTTTTTT CSVRLPNTGELFF
TRBJ2-5 - TRBV30 - TGTGCCTGGAAGTCGTCGGGAGCAGAGACCCAGTACTTC CAWKSSGAETQYF
TRBJ2-1 - TRBV7-9 TRBD2 TGTGCCAGCAGCCCCGGGGGGGGAGCCGTGGGGAATGAGCAGTTCTTC CASSPGGGAVGNEQFF
TRBJ2-7 - TRBV5-6 - TGTGCCAGCAGCGTAAGACAGTACGAGCAGTACTTC CASSVRQYEQYF
TRBJ1-2 - TRBV28 - TGTGCCAGCAGTTCCAACCGACAGTATGGCTACACCTTC CASSSNRQYGYTF
TRBJ2-7 few TRBV5-4 - TGTGCCAGCAGCTTTGCAAGGGGGTGGGAGCAGTACTTC CASSFARGWEQYF
TRBJ1-1 once TRBV2 TRBD1 TGTGCCAGCAGTGAAGGAGGGGGCGCAGTCACTGAAGCTTTCTTT CASSEGGGAVTEAFF
TRBJ1-5 once TRBV2 TRBD1 TGTGCCAGCAGTGAAACAGGGGAGGCTCAGCCCCAGCATTTT CASSETGEAQPQHF
TRBJ2-3 - TRBV30 TRBD2 TGTGCCTGGAGCCCTCCCCGCATACTAGCGGGAGGAGTCAGGGTAGATACGCAGTATTTT CAWSPPRILAGGVRVDTQYF
TRBJ2-7 - TRBV2 TRBD1 TGTGCCAGCAGTGAGGACAGGGACTACGAGCAGTACTTC CASSEDRDYEQYF
TRBJ2-7 - TRBV11-2 TRBD1 TGTGCCAGCAGCTTAGTGGGGACAGGGGGCTACTACGAGCAGTACTTC CASSLVGTGGYYEQYF
TRBJ1-6 - TRBV27 - TGTGCCAGCAGTTCTAGCTCCTATAATTCACCCCTCCACTTT CASSSSSYNSPLHF
TRBJ2-7 - TRBV19 - TGTGCCAGTAGACTATCAGGGTTGGGATCCTACGAGCAGTACTTC CASRLSGLGSYEQYF
TRBJ1-4 - TRBV5-1 TRBD1 TGCGCCAGCAGCCCTGACAGGGGTAAACTGTTTTTT CASSPDRGKLFF
TRBJ2-1 - TRBV7-3 TRBD2 TGTGCCAGCAGCAGACTAGCGGGAGAGAATGAGCAGTTCTTC CASSRLAGENEQFF
TRBJ2-5 once TRBV7-9 - TGTGCCAGCAGCTTAGATAATCTTTCCAGCGGTCAAGAGACCCAGTACTTC CASSLDNLSSGQETQYF
TRBJ1-2 - TRBV5-4 - TGTGCCAGCAGCGCAGACAGCGTCGCCGGCTACACCTTC CASSADSVAGYTF
TRBJ2-3 once TRBV7-7 - TGTGCCAGCAGCTTAGGTGGGGCTCGGGATACGCAGTATTTT CASSLGGARDTQYF
TRBJ2-5 - TRBV3-1/TRBV3-2 - TGTGCCAGCCAGAAGCGGGCTCTGGAGACCCAGTACTTC CASQKRALETQYF